A selection of T cell receptor beta chains follows, all from one sample in a study of response to subunit inactivated influenza vaccine. TCRdb redid the calling of the RT-PCR reads with MiXCR, one entry per CDR3 protein. The sample includes about 700,000 distinct CDR3 sequences, approximately 14% seen only once; the top ten take 11%. Sequenced here: PBMCs from blood, sampled 11 to 12 days after vaccination. These receptors were obtained from a man in his fifties or sixties who received an inactivated influenza vaccine. Both conserved end residues are trimmed from each CDR3.

V gene: TRBV5-1; CDR3 protein: ASRDTRQGVAEAF
V gene: TRBV4-2; CDR3 protein: ASTQGRGPDNEQF
V gene: TRBV10-2; CDR3 protein: ASSESEQKAF
V gene: TRBV5-6; CDR3 protein: ASSLTAGANTEAF
V gene: TRBV20-1; CDR3 protein: SASIQRDAETQY
V gene: TRBV7-8; CDR3 protein: ASSLLNIGRRQGRRDTQY
V gene: TRBV2; CDR3 protein: ASSGALYSNQPQH
V gene: TRBV4-2; CDR3 protein: ASSTPGANVLT
V gene: TRBV7-8; CDR3 protein: ASSLFASPYGYT
V gene: TRBV4-2; CDR3 protein: ASSQGDTNTEAF
V gene: TRBV20-1; CDR3 protein: SAPSGASDSPLH
V gene: TRBV2; CDR3 protein: ASSAGTNSGNTIY
V gene: TRBV5-1; CDR3 protein: ASRQGDQETQY
V gene: TRBV28; CDR3 protein: ASSLPDTYSNQPQH
V gene: TRBV9; CDR3 protein: ASTYSGLAGETQY
V gene: TRBV29-1; CDR3 protein: SVARRGLAGGLWTQY
V gene: TRBV20-1; CDR3 protein: SARDPREADTQY
V gene: TRBV4-1; CDR3 protein: ASSRLTDQETQY
V gene: TRBV5-1; CDR3 protein: ASRRTRETSYEQY
V gene: TRBV3-1; CDR3 protein: ASSQENRGSEAF
V gene: TRBV12-3/TRBV12-4; CDR3 protein: ASMDDSHTDTQY
V gene: TRBV5-1; CDR3 protein: ASSPVQDSTDTQY
V gene: TRBV2; CDR3 protein: ASKTDQETQY
V gene: TRBV12-3/TRBV12-4; CDR3 protein: ASSLHRDEQY
V gene: TRBV28; CDR3 protein: ASSLPHLETQY
V gene: TRBV18; CDR3 protein: ASSPGSSYTQY
V gene: TRBV30; CDR3 protein: AWAIQRGQTGLAGVEQY
V gene: TRBV6-1; CDR3 protein: ATQGLLAKNIQY
V gene: TRBV6-1; CDR3 protein: ASSGTTYNSPLH
V gene: TRBV5-6; CDR3 protein: ASSLRTAGGYT
V gene: TRBV20-1; CDR3 protein: SASRAPYEQY
V gene: TRBV20-1; CDR3 protein: SGRNYGYT
V gene: TRBV6-2/TRBV6-3; CDR3 protein: ASSYSPRLGETQY
V gene: TRBV9; CDR3 protein: ASSATPGQGRGYT
V gene: TRBV6-2/TRBV6-3; CDR3 protein: ASSQGLGYEQY
V gene: TRBV12-3/TRBV12-4; CDR3 protein: ASSLWGTYEQY
V gene: TRBV19; CDR3 protein: ASSIPGTGNQPQH
V gene: TRBV4-2; CDR3 protein: ASSQEAGGVAKNIQY
V gene: TRBV10-3; CDR3 protein: AISEWGGSSGTQY
V gene: TRBV29-1; CDR3 protein: SVAGLGNIQY
V gene: TRBV20-1; CDR3 protein: SARPAGGLETQY
V gene: TRBV5-1; CDR3 protein: ASSFSLDRPSYEQY
V gene: TRBV12-3/TRBV12-4; CDR3 protein: ASSRDRVEENIQY
V gene: TRBV12-3/TRBV12-4; CDR3 protein: ASSLAHRTDTQY
V gene: TRBV12-3/TRBV12-4; CDR3 protein: ASSPNTRSYEQY
V gene: TRBV5-1; CDR3 protein: ASSPPQPYNEQF
V gene: TRBV12-3/TRBV12-4; CDR3 protein: ASRQDFQETQY
V gene: TRBV7-9; CDR3 protein: ASSPPRGGYEQY
V gene: TRBV5-1; CDR3 protein: ASSLVAFATEAF
V gene: TRBV7-3; CDR3 protein: ASSLGSGNYNEQF